Included here is one T cell receptor (beta chain) sequence, with context. Researchers took lesional scalp punch biopsies and peripheral blood from people who were alopecia areata patients. The sample originates from a study of CD8+ T cells in alopecia areata. Sequencing relied on a cDNA template that was reverse transcribed from extracted RNA. The method was immunoSEQ multiplex PCR; TCRdb's version includes in-frame clones alone and lacks a portion of them. This sample yields approximately 7,500 clones, of which around 74% are seen a single time; about 14% belongs to the top ten. The CDR3 contains 16 residues. The V segment lost 6 bases and the J segment 9 bases; nucleotides outside the gene matches: 13. Per germline, CDR1 SGHTA and CDR2 FQGNSA.

The sequence was obtained from a human donor with alopecia areata. The chain links TRBV7-2 to TRBJ2-1; TRBD2 matches at 11 bases. The sample here was skin, taken at week 0. The CDR3 protein is CASSQSGTSGYGEQFF. As DNA, the CDR3 is TGTGCCAGCAGTCAATCCGGGACTAGCGGCTATGGTGAGCAGTTCTTC.